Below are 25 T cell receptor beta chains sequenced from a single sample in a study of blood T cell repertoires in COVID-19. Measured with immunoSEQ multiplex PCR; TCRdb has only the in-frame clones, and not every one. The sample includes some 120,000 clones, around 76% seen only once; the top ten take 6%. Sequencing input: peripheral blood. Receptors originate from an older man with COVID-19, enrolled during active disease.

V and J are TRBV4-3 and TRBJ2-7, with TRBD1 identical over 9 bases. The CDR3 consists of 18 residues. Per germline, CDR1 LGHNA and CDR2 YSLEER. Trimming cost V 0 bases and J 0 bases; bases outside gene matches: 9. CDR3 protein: CASSQDRHRTGDSYEQYF. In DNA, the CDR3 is TGCGCCAGCAGCCAAGATCGCCATCGGACAGGGGACTCCTACGAGCAGTACTTC.

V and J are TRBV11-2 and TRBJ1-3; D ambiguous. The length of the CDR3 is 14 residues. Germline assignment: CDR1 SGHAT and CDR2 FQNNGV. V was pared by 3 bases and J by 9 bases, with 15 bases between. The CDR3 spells CASSLTFSVGTIYF. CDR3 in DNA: TGTGCCAGCAGCTTGACATTTTCCGTAGGCACCATATATTTT.

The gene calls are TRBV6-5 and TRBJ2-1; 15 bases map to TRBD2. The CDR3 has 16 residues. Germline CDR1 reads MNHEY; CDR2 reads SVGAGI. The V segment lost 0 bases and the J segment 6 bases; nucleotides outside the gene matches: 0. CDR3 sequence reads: CASSYSGLAGGNEQFF. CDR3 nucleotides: TGTGCCAGCAGTTACTCGGGACTAGCGGGAGGCAATGAGCAGTTCTTC.

CDR3 sequence reads: CASSATGFNEQFF. Here the CDR3 DNA reads TGTGCCAGCAGTGCCACGGGGTTCAATGAGCAGTTCTTC. This chain joins TRBV6-4 and TRBJ2-1; D possibly corresponds to TRBD2 (5 bases). The CDR3 is 13 amino acids. Germline assignment: CDR1 MRHNA and CDR2 SNTAGT. Trimming took off 4 bases at V and 6 bases at J, with 10 bases between the two ends.

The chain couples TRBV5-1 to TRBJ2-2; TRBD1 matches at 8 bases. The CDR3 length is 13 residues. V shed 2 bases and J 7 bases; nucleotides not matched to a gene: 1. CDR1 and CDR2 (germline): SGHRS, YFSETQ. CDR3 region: CASSFGQGGELFF. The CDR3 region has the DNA TGCGCCAGCAGCTTTGGACAGGGCGGGGAGCTGTTTTTT. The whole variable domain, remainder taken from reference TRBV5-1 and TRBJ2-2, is KAGVTQTPRYLIKTRGQQVTLSCSPISGHRSVSWYQQTPGQGLQFLFEYFSETQRNKGNFPGRFSGRQFSNSRSEMNVSTLELGDSALYLCASSFGQGGELFFGEGSRLTVL.

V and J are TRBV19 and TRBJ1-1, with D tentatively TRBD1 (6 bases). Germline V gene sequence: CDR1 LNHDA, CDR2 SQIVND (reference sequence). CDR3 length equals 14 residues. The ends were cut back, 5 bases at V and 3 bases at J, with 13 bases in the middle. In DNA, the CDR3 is TGTGCCAGTAGTTTCGGGACACCCGACACTGAAGCTTTCTTT. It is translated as CASSFGTPDTEAFF.

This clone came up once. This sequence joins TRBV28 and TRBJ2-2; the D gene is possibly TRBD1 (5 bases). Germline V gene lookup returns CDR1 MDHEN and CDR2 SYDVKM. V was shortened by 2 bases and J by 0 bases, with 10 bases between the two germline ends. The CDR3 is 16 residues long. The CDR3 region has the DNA TGTGCCAGCAGTTTAAGACAGCTAGCGAACACCGGGGAGCTGTTTTTT. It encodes CASSLRQLANTGELFF.

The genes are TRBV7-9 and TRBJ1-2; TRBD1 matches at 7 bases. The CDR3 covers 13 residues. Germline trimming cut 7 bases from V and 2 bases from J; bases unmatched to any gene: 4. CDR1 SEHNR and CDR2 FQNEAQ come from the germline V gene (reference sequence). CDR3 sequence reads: CASTPGQNYGYTF. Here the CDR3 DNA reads TGTGCCAGCACCCCGGGACAGAACTATGGCTACACCTTC.

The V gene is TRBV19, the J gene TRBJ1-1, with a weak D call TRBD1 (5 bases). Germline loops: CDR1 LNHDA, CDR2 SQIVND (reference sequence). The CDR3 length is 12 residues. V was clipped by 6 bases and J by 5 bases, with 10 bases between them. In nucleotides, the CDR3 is TGTGCCAGTAGCAAAGGGGATACTGAAGCTTTCTTT. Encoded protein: CASSKGDTEAFF.

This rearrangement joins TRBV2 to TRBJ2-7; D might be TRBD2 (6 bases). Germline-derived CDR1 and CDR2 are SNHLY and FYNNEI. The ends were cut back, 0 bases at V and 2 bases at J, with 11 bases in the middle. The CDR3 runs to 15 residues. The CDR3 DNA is TGTGCCAGCAGTGAAGCGCTCAAGCGGGCCTACGAGCAGTACTTC. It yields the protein CASSEALKRAYEQYF.

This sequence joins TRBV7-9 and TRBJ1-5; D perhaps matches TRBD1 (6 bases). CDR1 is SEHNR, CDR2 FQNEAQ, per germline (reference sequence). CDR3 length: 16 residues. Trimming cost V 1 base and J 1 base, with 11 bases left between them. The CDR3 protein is CASSLEGGRSNQPQHF. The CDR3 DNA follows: TGTGCCAGCAGCTTAGAGGGGGGGCGAAGCAATCAGCCCCAGCATTTT.

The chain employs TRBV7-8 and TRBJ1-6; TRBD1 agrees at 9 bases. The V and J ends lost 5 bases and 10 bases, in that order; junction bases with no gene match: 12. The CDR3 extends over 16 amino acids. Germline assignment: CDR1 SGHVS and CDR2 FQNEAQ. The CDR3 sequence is CASSNPRDRVRSPLHF. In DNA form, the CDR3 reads TGTGCCAGCAGCAACCCCCGGGACAGGGTTAGGTCACCCCTCCACTTT.

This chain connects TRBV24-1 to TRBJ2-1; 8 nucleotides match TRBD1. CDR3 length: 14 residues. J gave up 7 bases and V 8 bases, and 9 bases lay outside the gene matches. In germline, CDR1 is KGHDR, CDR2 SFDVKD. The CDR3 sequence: CATTGQGLGNEQFF. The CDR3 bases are TGTGCCACCACAGGACAGGGATTGGGGAATGAGCAGTTCTTC.

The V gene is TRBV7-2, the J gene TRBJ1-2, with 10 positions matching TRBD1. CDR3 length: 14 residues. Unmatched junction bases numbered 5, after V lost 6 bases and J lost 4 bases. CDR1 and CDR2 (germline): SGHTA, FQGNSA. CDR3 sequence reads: CASSRDRGFYGYTF. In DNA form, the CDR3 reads TGTGCCAGCAGTAGGGACAGGGGATTCTATGGCTACACCTTC.

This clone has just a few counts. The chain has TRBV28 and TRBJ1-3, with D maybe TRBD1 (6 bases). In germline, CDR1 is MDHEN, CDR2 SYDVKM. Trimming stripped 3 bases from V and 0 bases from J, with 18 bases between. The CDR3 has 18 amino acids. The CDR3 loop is CASSLISIRGGSGNTIYF. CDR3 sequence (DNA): TGTGCCAGCAGTTTGATATCCATTAGGGGGGGCTCTGGAAACACCATATATTTT.

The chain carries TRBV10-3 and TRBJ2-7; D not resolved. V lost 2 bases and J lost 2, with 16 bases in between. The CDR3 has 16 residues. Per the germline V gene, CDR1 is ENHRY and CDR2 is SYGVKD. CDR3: CAISEARHSTTYEQYF. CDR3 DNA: TGTGCCATCAGTGAGGCCCGACATTCGACGACCTACGAGCAGTACTTC.

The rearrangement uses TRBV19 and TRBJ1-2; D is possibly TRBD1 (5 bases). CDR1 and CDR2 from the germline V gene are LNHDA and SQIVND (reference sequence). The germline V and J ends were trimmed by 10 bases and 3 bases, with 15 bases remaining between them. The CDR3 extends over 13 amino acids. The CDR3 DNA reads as TGTGCCACTACCCCCCAGGGCTACTATGGCTACACCTTC. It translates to CATTPQGYYGYTF.

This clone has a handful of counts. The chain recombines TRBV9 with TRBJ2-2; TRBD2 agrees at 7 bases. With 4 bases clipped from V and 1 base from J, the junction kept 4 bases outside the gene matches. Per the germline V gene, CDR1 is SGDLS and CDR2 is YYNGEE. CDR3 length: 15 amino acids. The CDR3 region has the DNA TGTGCCAGCAGCATTAGCGGGTTGAACACCGGGGAGCTGTTTTTT. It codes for CASSISGLNTGELFF.

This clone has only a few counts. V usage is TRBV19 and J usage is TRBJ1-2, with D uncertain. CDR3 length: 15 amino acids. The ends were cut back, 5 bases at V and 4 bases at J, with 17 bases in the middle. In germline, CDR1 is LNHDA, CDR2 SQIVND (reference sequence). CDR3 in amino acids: CASSVTLITLYGYTF. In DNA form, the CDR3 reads TGTGCCAGTAGTGTGACATTGATTACTCTCTATGGCTACACCTTC.

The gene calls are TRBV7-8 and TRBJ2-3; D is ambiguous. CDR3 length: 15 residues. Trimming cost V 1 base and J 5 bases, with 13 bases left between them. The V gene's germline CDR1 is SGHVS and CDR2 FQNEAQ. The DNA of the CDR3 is TGTGCCAGCAGCTTAGAACTTCCTACGATAGATACGCAGTATTTT. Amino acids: CASSLELPTIDTQYF.

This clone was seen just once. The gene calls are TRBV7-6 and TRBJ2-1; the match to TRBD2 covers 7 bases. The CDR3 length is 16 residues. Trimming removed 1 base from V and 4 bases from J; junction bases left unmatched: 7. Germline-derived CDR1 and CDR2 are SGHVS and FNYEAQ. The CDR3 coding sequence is TGTGCCAGCAGCTTAGTGACTAGCTTGTTATACAATGAGCAGTTCTTC. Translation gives CASSLVTSLLYNEQFF.

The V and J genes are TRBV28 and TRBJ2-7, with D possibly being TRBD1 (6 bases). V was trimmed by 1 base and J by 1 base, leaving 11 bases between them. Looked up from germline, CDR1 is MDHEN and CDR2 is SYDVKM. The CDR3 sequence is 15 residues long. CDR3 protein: CASSLSGTRSYEQYF. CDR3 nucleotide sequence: TGTGCCAGCAGTTTATCCGGGACACGTTCCTACGAGCAGTACTTC.

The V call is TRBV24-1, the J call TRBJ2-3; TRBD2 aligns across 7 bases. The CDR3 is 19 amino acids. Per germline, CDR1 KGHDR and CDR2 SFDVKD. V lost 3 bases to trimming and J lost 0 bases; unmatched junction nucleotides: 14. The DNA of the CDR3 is TGTGCCACCAGTGATCCAAGGAAGCGGGACCGATCTAGCACAGATACGCAGTATTTT. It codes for CATSDPRKRDRSSTDTQYF.

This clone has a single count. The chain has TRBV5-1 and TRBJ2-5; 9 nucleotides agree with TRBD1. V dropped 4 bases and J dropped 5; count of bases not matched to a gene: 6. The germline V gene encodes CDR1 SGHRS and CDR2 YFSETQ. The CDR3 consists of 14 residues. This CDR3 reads CASSPQGAQETQYF. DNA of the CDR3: TGCGCCAGCAGCCCACAGGGGGCGCAGGAGACCCAGTACTTC.

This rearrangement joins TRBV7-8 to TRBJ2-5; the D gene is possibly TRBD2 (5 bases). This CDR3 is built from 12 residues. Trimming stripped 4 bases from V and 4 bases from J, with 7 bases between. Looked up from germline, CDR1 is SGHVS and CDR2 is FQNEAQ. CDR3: CASSSSSETQYF. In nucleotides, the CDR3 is TGTGCCAGCAGCTCTAGCTCAGAGACCCAGTACTTC.